A single sample is the source of the 24 T cell receptor beta chains below, sequenced in a study of TIL therapy for anti-PD-1-resistant metastatic lung cancer. As to time point: pre-treatment sample, taken before nivolumab and TIL therapy. Sequencing used immunoSEQ v3. TCRdb's copy holds only in-frame clones and misses some; the assay was immunoSEQ multiplex PCR. The sample yields roughly 60,000 clones, 70% to 75% seen once. This sample comprised blood, obtained at baseline. The receptors shown here come from a person aged 25 to 80 with non-small cell lung cancer.

This clone showed up just once. The chain combines TRBV4-3 with TRBJ1-1; D unclear. The CDR3 sequence is 14 residues long. Trimming left V 1 base short and J 3 bases short, with 9 bases between. Germline CDR1 LGHNA, CDR2 YSLEER. CDR3 nucleotide sequence: TGCGCCAGCAGCCAAGTAGGAAAGGACACTGAAGCTTTCTTT. It translates to CASSQVGKDTEAFF.

By share of the sample, this clone is medium-sized. V gene TRBV15 combines with J gene TRBJ1-5; possibly TRBD1 for D (5 bases). The CDR3 extends over 14 amino acids. CDR1 and CDR2 from the germline V gene are LNHNV and YYDKDF (reference sequence). Trimming removed 2 bases from V and 5 bases from J, with 10 bases in between. In DNA form, the CDR3 reads TGTGCCACCAGCAGAAGACAGAGCTATCAGCCCCAGCATTTT. Its translation is CATSRRQSYQPQHF.

The chain joins TRBV5-4 to TRBJ2-7; 11 bases match TRBD1. V was pared by 4 bases and J by 3 bases, with 6 bases of the junction left unmatched. The CDR3 runs 15 residues. The germline CDR1 and CDR2 sequences are SGHNT and YYREEE (reference sequence). Here the CDR3 reads CASSLSGTGGYEQYF. The CDR3 DNA reads TGTGCCAGCAGCCTCTCCGGGACAGGGGGCTACGAGCAGTACTTC. The full variable domain, completed using reference TRBV5-4 and TRBJ2-7, is ETGVTQSPTHLIKTRGQQVTLRCSSQSGHNTVSWYQQALGQGPQFIFQYYREEENGRGNFPPRFSGLQFPNYSSELNVNALELDDSALYLCASSLSGTGGYEQYFGPGTRLTVT.

The chain employs TRBV28 and TRBJ1-2; 7 nucleotides align to TRBD1. The CDR3 spans 17 residues. J lost 4 bases, V lost 6 bases, and 17 bases had no gene match. Per the germline V gene, CDR1 is MDHEN and CDR2 is SYDVKM. CDR3 loop: CASRPTSEGGDGYGYTF. Written as DNA, the CDR3 is TGTGCCAGCAGACCCACGAGTGAAGGGGGCGACGGCTATGGCTACACCTTC.

This chain links TRBV7-2 with TRBJ2-5, with 10 positions matching TRBD2. The CDR3 sequence is 18 residues long. V shed 1 base, J shed 5 bases, and the junction held 13 bases outside the gene matches. From germline, CDR1 is SGHTA and CDR2 FQGNSA. CDR3 sequence: CASSLVSGSGGARETQYF. CDR3 DNA sequence: TGTGCCAGCAGCTTAGTCAGCGGAAGCGGGGGGGCGAGGGAGACCCAGTACTTC.

The sample holds a few counts of this clone. This sequence joins TRBV19 and TRBJ1-5; D ambiguous. This CDR3 contains 12 residues. Looked up from germline, CDR1 is LNHDA and CDR2 is SQIVND (reference sequence). The V and J ends lost 6 bases and 7 bases respectively, with 10 bases between them. The CDR3 DNA is TGTGCCAGTAGCCAGGTACAGCAGCCCCAGCATTTT. It encodes CASSQVQQPQHF.

This clone was counted once. V usage is TRBV6-1 and J usage is TRBJ2-1; D not certain. V was pared by 1 base and J by 5 bases, with 12 bases between. CDR3 length: 15 amino acids. Per the germline V gene, CDR1 is MNHNS and CDR2 is SASEGT. CDR3 in amino acids: CASSEGLTRNNEQFF. Written as DNA, the CDR3 is TGTGCCAGCAGTGAAGGGCTTACGAGGAACAATGAGCAGTTCTTC.

CDR3 nucleotides: TGCGCCAGCAGTAGGACAGGAATTGAGAACACTGAAGCTTTCTTT. Residues: CASSRTGIENTEAFF. This chain connects TRBV10-2 to TRBJ1-1; 7 bases align to TRBD1. Unmatched junction bases numbered 7, after V lost 5 bases and J lost 1 base. The CDR3 is 15 residues long. Germline values: CDR1 WSHSY, CDR2 SAAADI.

The V call is TRBV2, the J call TRBJ1-3; D perhaps matches TRBD1 (5 bases). Germline CDR1 is SNHLY and CDR2 is FYNNEI. The length of the CDR3 is 15 residues. V was pared by 7 bases and J by 4 bases, with 17 bases between. The CDR3 reads CASTFGGVGGNTIYF. The CDR3 nucleotides are TGTGCCAGCACTTTTGGGGGGGTCGGCGGAAACACCATATATTTT.

The chain combines TRBV11-3 with TRBJ2-1, with TRBD1 matching over 7 bases. CDR1 is SGHNT, CDR2 YENEEA, per germline. V lost 5 bases and J lost 0; bases outside the gene matches: 4. The CDR3 runs to 15 residues. Written as DNA, the CDR3 is TGTGCCAGCAGCACGACAGGGAGCTCCTACAATGAGCAGTTCTTC. This gives the protein CASSTTGSSYNEQFF.

The chain links TRBV28 to TRBJ1-2; perhaps TRBD1 as D (6 bases). The CDR3 runs 14 residues. Germline V gives CDR1 MDHEN, CDR2 SYDVKM. With 5 bases removed from V and 5 bases from J, the gap between germline ends came to 15 bases. The CDR3 reads CASSPQRTAYGYTF. CDR3 nucleotide sequence: TGTGCCAGCAGTCCGCAGAGGACAGCTTATGGCTACACCTTC.

This rearrangement joins TRBV28 to TRBJ1-5; no firm D call. Per germline, CDR1 MDHEN and CDR2 SYDVKM. This CDR3 is 16 amino acids long. The V and J ends lost 2 bases and 7 bases respectively, with 18 bases between them. The CDR3 loop reads CASSLRRSGSGQPQHF. CDR3 sequence (DNA): TGTGCCAGCAGTTTACGCAGGTCCGGCTCGGGGCAGCCCCAGCATTTT.

The chain joins TRBV11-3 to TRBJ2-7; the D gene is possibly TRBD2 (5 bases). CDR3 length: 17 amino acids. Trimming left V 1 base short and J 2 bases short, with 18 bases between. CDR1 and CDR2 from the germline V gene are SGHNT and YENEEA. The CDR3 here is CASSLAFTRVKAYEQYF. DNA of the CDR3: TGTGCCAGCAGCTTAGCTTTTACGCGGGTCAAGGCCTACGAGCAGTACTTC.

J is TRBJ2-3 and V is TRBV11-3; 15 bases align to TRBD2. CDR3 length: 20 amino acids. The J segment lost 0 bases and the V segment lost 4 bases, leaving 11 bases of the junction unmatched. Germline loops: CDR1 SGHNT, CDR2 YENEEA. The CDR3 loop is CASSSRTSGGVYPSTDTQYF. CDR3 nucleotide sequence: TGTGCCAGCAGCTCAAGGACTAGCGGGGGGGTCTACCCTAGCACAGATACGCAGTATTTT.

This clone was seen many times. The chain carries TRBV27 and TRBJ2-7; perhaps TRBD2 as D (6 bases). Germline V gene lookup returns CDR1 MNHEY and CDR2 SMNVEV (reference sequence). This CDR3 has 16 amino acids. With 6 bases removed from V and 2 bases from J, the gap between germline ends came to 20 bases. The CDR3 spells CASSSKRAAFPYEQYF. The CDR3 nucleotides read TGTGCCAGCAGCTCCAAGCGGGCAGCCTTCCCCTACGAGCAGTACTTC.

This clone was found once. The chain is built from TRBV5-1 and TRBJ2-3; D is perhaps TRBD2 (5 bases). Trimming stripped 4 bases from V and 3 bases from J, with 12 bases between. CDR1 and CDR2 from the germline V gene are SGHRS and YFSETQ. The CDR3 runs to 14 residues. CDR3 nucleotides: TGCGCCAGCAGCCCCTGGACTTCGACAGATACGCAGTATTTT. Translated, it gives CASSPWTSTDTQYF. Complete variable domain (other parts from reference TRBV5-1 and TRBJ2-3): KAGVTQTPRYLIKTRGQQVTLSCSPISGHRSVSWYQQTPGQGLQFLFEYFSETQRNKGNFPGRFSGRQFSNSRSEMNVSTLELGDSALYLCASSPWTSTDTQYFGPGTRLTVL.

The chain uses TRBV7-9 and TRBJ1-4; 7 nucleotides agree with TRBD1. Germline V lookup: CDR1 SEHNR, CDR2 FQNEAQ (reference sequence). Germline trimming cut 5 bases from V and 3 bases from J; bases unmatched to any gene: 6. The CDR3 runs to 15 residues. The CDR3 protein is CASSPRQGANEKLFF. As DNA, the CDR3 is TGTGCCAGCAGCCCACGACAGGGCGCTAATGAAAAACTGTTTTTT.

The genes are TRBV14 and TRBJ2-1, with D perhaps TRBD2 (5 bases). The CDR3 extends over 15 amino acids. Trimming cost V 4 bases and J 4 bases, with 14 bases left between them. Germline values: CDR1 SGHDN, CDR2 FVKESK. Here the CDR3 DNA reads TGTGCCAGCAGCCTCATCTCCGGGATTTACAATGAGCAGTTCTTC. It yields the protein CASSLISGIYNEQFF.

This chain connects TRBV6-1 to TRBJ1-6, with D hard to call. Germline V CDR1 and CDR2: MNHNS, SASEGT. V shed 4 bases and J shed 13 bases, with 8 bases lying between them. The CDR3 covers 11 residues. The CDR3 reads CASSVEDPLHF. For the CDR3, the DNA is TGTGCCAGCAGTGTAGAGGATCCCCTCCACTTT.

V usage is TRBV9 and J usage is TRBJ1-1; 11 bases agree with TRBD1. Germline CDR1 and CDR2: SGDLS and YYNGEE. The CDR3 is made up of 20 amino acids. Trimming cost V 2 bases and J 4 bases; bases outside gene matches: 19. The CDR3 sequence is CASSVGRGQGAGRVSTEAFF. For the CDR3, the DNA is TGTGCCAGCAGCGTCGGTAGAGGACAGGGGGCCGGGAGGGTGAGCACTGAAGCTTTCTTT. The complete variable domain, with remaining parts taken from reference TRBV9 and TRBJ1-1, reads DSGVTQTPKHLITATGQRVTLRCSPRSGDLSVYWYQQSLDQGLQFLIQYYNGEERAKGNILERFSAQQFPDLHSELNLSSLELGDSALYFCASSVGRGQGAGRVSTEAFFGQGTRLTVV.

This chain connects TRBV4-2 to TRBJ1-1; tentative D call: TRBD1 (6 bases). Looked up from germline, CDR1 is LGHNA and CDR2 is YNFKEQ. Trimming shortened V by 4 bases and J by 7 bases, and 13 bases separated the two germline ends. The CDR3 loop spans 13 amino acids. CDR3 DNA: TGTGCCAGCAGCCTCCGACAGGTCGGTGAAGCTTTCTTT. Residues: CASSLRQVGEAFF.

The rearrangement links TRBV6-4 to TRBJ1-1; D is possibly TRBD1 (5 bases). V shed 0 bases and J shed 7 bases, with 9 bases lying between them. The CDR3 is 13 amino acids. Germline CDR1 and CDR2: MRHNA and SNTAGT. The CDR3, as DNA: TGTGCCAGCAGTGACTCGGCTACAGGTGAAGCTTTCTTT. Translated, it gives CASSDSATGEAFF.

This chain links TRBV7-2 with TRBJ2-5; TRBD1 agrees at 8 bases. J lost 0 bases, V lost 5 bases, and 8 bases had no gene match. Germline V lookup: CDR1 SGHTA, CDR2 FQGNSA. The CDR3 runs 16 residues. This chain's CDR3 is CASSTGTGVYQETQYF. The DNA of the CDR3 is TGTGCCAGCAGCACCGGGACAGGAGTGTACCAAGAGACCCAGTACTTC.

The chain combines TRBV30 with TRBJ2-7; 10 bases agree with TRBD1. With 2 bases clipped from V and 0 bases from J, the junction kept 10 bases outside the gene matches. Germline loops: CDR1 GTSNPN, CDR2 SVGIG (reference sequence). The CDR3 covers 17 residues. The CDR3 nucleotides read TGTGCCTGGAGTTCAGGATGGGACAGGGGAAGCTCCTACGAGCAGTACTTC. Its translation: CAWSSGWDRGSSYEQYF.